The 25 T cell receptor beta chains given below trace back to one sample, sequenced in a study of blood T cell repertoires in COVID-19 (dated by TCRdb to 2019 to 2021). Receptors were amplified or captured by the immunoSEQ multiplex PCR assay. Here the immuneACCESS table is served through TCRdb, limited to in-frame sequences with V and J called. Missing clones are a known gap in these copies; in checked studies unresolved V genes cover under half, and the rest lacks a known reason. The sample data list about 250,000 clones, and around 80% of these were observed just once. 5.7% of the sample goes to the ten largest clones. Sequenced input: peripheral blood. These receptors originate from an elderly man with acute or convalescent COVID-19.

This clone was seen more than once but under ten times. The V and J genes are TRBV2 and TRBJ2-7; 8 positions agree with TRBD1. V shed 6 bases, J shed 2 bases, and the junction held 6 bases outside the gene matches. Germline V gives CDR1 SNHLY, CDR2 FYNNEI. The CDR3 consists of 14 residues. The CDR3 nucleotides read TGTGCCAGCAGGAGGACAGGGACCACCTACGAGCAGTACTTC. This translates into CASRRTGTTYEQYF. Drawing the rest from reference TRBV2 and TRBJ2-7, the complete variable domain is EPEVTQTPSHQVTQMGQEVILRCVPISNHLYFYWYRQILGQKVEFLVSFYNNEISEKSEIFDDQFSVERPDGSNFTLKIRSTKLEDSAMYFCASRRTGTTYEQYFGPGTRLTVT.

The DNA for the CDR3 is TGTGCCAGCAGCTTAGACAGGGCCAACGAGCAGTACTTC. Translation gives CASSLDRANEQYF. This chain joins TRBV7-8 and TRBJ2-7; maybe TRBD1 (6 bases). V was clipped by 1 base and J by 5 bases, with 9 bases between them. The CDR3 consists of 13 residues. CDR1 is SGHVS and CDR2 is FQNEAQ in the germline V gene.

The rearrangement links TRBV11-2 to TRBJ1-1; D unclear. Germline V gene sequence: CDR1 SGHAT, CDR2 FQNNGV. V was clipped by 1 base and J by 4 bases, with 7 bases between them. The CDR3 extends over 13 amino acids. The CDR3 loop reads CASSLAVSTEAFF. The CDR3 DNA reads TGTGCCAGCAGCTTAGCTGTATCCACTGAAGCTTTCTTT.

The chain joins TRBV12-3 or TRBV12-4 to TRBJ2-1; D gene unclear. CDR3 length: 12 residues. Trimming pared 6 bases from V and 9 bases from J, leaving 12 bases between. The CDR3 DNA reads TGTGCCAGCAGCCCCCGAGTCGGTGAGCAGTTCTTC. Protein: CASSPRVGEQFF.

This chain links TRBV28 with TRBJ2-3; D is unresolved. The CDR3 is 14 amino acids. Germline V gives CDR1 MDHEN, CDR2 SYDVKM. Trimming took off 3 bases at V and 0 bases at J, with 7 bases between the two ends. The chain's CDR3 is CASSFRQSTDTQYF. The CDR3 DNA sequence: TGTGCCAGCAGTTTCAGGCAGAGCACAGATACGCAGTATTTT.

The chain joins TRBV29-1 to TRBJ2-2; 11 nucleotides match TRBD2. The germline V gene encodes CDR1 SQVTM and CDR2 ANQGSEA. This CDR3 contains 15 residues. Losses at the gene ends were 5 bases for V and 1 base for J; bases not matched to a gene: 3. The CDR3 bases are TGCAGCGTTCTTAGCGGGAGGGGGAACACCGGGGAGCTGTTTTTT. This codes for CSVLSGRGNTGELFF.

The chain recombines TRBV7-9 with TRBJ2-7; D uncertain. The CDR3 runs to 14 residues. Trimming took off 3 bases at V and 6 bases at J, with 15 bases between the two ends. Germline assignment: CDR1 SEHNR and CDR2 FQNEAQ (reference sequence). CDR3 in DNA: TGTGCCAGCAGCTTGGTAGCAGTTGGCTCCGAGCAGTACTTC. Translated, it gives CASSLVAVGSEQYF.

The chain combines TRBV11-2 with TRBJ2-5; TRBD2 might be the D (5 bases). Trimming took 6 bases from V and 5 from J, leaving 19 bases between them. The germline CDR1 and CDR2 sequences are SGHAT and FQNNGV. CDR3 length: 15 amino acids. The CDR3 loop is CASSINAVPGETQYF. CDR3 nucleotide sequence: TGTGCCAGCAGTATAAACGCCGTCCCGGGGGAGACCCAGTACTTC.

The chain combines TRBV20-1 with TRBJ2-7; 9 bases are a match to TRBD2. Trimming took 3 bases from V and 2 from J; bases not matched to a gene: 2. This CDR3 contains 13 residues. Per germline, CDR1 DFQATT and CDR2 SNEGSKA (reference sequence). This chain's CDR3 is CSASAGGPYEQYF. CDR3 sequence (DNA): TGCAGTGCTAGTGCGGGAGGGCCCTACGAGCAGTACTTC.

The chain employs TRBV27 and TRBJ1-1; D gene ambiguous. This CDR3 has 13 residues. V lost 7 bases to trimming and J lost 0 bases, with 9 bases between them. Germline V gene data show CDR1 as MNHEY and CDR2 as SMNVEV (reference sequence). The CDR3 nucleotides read TGTGCCAGCACCTTGAGGCTGAACACTGAAGCTTTCTTT. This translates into CASTLRLNTEAFF.

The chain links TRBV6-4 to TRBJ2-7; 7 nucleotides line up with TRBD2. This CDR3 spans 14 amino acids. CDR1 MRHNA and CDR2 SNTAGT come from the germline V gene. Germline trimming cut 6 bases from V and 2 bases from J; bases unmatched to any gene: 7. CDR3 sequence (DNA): TGTGCCAGCAGAAGGAGGGAGGGGCCCTACGAGCAGTACTTC. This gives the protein CASRRREGPYEQYF.

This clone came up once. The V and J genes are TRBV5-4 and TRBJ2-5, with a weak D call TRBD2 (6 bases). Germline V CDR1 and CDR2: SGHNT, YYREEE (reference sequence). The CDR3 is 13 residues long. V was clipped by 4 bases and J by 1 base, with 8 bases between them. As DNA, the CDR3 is TGTGCCAGCAGCAGGGGACTCCAAGAGACCCAGTACTTC. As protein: CASSRGLQETQYF.

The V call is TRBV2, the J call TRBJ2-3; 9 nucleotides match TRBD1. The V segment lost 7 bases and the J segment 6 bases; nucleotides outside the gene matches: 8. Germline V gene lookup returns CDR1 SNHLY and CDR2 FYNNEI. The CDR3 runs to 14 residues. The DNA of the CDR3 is TGTGCCAGCACGCGGACAGGGGTGGATGATACGCAGTATTTT. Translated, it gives CASTRTGVDDTQYF.

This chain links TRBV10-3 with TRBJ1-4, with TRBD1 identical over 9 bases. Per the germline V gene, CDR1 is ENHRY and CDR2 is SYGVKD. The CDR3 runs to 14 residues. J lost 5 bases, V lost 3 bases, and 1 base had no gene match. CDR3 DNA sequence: TGTGCCATCAGTGACGGACAGGGGAATGAAAAACTGTTTTTT. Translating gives CAISDGQGNEKLFF.

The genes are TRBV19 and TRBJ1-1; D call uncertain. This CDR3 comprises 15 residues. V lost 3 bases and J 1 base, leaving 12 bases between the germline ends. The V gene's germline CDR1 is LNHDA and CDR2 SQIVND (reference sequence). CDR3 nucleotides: TGTGCCAGTAGTATGTTGGGCGCAGGGAACACTGAAGCTTTCTTT. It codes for CASSMLGAGNTEAFF.

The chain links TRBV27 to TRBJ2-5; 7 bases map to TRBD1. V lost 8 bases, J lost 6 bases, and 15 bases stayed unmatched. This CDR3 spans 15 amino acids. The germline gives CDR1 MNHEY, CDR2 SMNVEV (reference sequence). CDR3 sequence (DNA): TGTGCCAGCGGGACCAGAGAGGGGGCTAGGCAGACCCAGTACTTC. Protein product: CASGTREGARQTQYF.

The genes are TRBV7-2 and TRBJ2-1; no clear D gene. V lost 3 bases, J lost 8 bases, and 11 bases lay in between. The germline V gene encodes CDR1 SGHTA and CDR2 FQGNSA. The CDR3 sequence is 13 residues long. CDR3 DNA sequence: TGTGCCAGCAGCTTGAGGAAGCCCGATGAGCAGTTCTTC. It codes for CASSLRKPDEQFF.

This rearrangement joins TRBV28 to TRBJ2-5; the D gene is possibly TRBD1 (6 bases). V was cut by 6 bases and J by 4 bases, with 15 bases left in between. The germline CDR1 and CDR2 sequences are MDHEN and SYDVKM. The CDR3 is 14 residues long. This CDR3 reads CASRLTGYRETQYF. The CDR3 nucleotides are TGTGCCAGCAGACTCACAGGGTATAGAGAGACCCAGTACTTC.

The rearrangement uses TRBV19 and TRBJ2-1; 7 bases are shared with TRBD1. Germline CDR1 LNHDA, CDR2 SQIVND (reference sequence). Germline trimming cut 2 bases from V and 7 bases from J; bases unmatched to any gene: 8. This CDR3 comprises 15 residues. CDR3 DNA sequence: TGTGCCAGTAGTATAAGGCTCCAGGGGGTTAATGAGCAGTTCTTC. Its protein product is CASSIRLQGVNEQFF. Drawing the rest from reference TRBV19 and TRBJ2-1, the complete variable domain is DGGITQSPKYLFRKEGQNVTLSCEQNLNHDAMYWYRQDPGQGLRLIYYSQIVNDFQKGDIAEGYSVSREKKESFPLTVTSAQKNPTAFYLCASSIRLQGVNEQFFGPGTRLTVL.

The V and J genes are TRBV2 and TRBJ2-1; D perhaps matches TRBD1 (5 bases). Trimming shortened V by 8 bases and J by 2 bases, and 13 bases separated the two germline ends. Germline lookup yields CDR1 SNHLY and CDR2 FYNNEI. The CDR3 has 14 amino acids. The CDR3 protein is CASLRGSAYNEQFF. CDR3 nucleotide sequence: TGTGCCAGCTTAAGGGGCAGCGCCTACAATGAGCAGTTCTTC.

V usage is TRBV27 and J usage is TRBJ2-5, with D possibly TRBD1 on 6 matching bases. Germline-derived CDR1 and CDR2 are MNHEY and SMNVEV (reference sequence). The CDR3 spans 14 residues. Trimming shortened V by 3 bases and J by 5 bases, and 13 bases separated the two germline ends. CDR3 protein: CASSFWAGEETQYF. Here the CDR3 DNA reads TGTGCCAGCAGTTTCTGGGCAGGGGAGGAGACCCAGTACTTC.

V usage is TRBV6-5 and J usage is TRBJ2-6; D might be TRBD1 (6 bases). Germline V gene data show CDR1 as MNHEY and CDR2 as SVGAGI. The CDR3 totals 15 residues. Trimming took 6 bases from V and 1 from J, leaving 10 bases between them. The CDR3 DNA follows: TGTGCCAGCAGAAAGCAGGGGTCTGGGGCCAACGTCCTGACTTTC. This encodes CASRKQGSGANVLTF.

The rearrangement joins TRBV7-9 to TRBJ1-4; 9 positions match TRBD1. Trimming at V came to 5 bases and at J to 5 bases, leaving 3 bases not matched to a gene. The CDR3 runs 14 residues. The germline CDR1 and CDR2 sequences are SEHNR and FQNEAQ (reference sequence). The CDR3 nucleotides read TGTGCCAGCAGCCCGGGACAGGGAAATGAAAAACTGTTTTTT. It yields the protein CASSPGQGNEKLFF.

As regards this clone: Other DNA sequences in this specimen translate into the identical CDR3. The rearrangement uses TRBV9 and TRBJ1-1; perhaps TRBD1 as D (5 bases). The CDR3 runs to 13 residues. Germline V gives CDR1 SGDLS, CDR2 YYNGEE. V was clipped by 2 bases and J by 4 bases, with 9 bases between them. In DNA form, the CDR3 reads TGTGCCAGCAGCGTGCGGGGCGGCACTGAAGCTTTCTTT. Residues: CASSVRGGTEAFF. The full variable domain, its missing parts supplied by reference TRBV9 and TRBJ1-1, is DSGVTQTPKHLITATGQRVTLRCSPRSGDLSVYWYQQSLDQGLQFLIQYYNGEERAKGNILERFSAQQFPDLHSELNLSSLELGDSALYFCASSVRGGTEAFFGQGTRLTVV.

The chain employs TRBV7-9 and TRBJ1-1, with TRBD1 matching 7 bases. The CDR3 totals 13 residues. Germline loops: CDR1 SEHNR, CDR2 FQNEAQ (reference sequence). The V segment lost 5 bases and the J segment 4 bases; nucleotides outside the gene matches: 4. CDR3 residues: CASSLQGPTEAFF. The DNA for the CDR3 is TGTGCCAGCAGCCTACAGGGGCCCACTGAAGCTTTCTTT. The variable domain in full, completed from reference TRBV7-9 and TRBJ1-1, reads DTGVSQNPRHKITKRGQNVTFRCDPISEHNRLYWYRQTLGQGPEFLTYFQNEAQLEKSRLLSDRFSAERPKGSFSTLEIQRTEQGDSAMYLCASSLQGPTEAFFGQGTRLTVV.